A few counts support the clone carrying this T cell receptor beta chain. These data are taken from a study of cytomegalovirus exposure and HLA in healthy donors. Study-wide background: Unique TCR beta sequences numbering some 110 million came from around 180 million T cells in an earlier analysis.

The PCR had 60 Vbeta and 13 Jbeta primers. Clones were sequenced by immunoSEQ multiplex PCR, and TCRdb holds only the in-frame ones, with some missing. The table includes 150,000 to 200,000 clones, roughly 77% detected once. The TCR sequence derives from a woman between 45 and 60 years old in good health and CMV-seronegative. Source material: PBMCs.

In DNA, the CDR3 is TGTGCCAGTAGTCCGACAGGGACGAACACTGAAGCTTTCTTT. Amino acid sequence: CASSPTGTNTEAFF. The V and J genes are TRBV19 and TRBJ1-1, with 7 nucleotides matching TRBD1. The V and J ends lost 5 bases and 1 base, in that order; junction bases with no gene match: 4. This CDR3 region has 14 residues. The germline V gene has CDR1 LNHDA and CDR2 SQIVND (reference sequence).